This entry concerns a single TCR beta chain. With 2 bases removed from V and 1 base from J, the gap between germline ends came to 11 bases. This CDR3 is built from 15 residues. Per germline, CDR1 MDHEN and CDR2 SYDVKM. The data were obtained in a study of blood T cell repertoires in COVID-19. TCRdb keeps only in-frame clones here, not all; method: immunoSEQ multiplex PCR. The table records around 77,000 clones, around 83% of them present only once. Sequencing used peripheral blood. This receptor was obtained from a man older than 75 with acute or convalescent COVID-19. This chain links TRBV28 with TRBJ1-1, with TRBD1 as a possible D gene (5 bases). The CDR3 DNA reads TGTGCCAGCAGTTTACATAAAGGGGAGAACACTGAAGCTTTCTTT. It encodes CASSLHKGENTEAFF.